A single sample is the source of the 24 T cell receptor beta chains below, sequenced in a study of cytomegalovirus exposure and HLA in healthy donors. 13 Jbeta primers and 60 Vbeta primers were used for the PCR. TCRdb's copy holds only in-frame clones and misses some; the assay was immunoSEQ multiplex PCR. The sample records 110,000 to 150,000 clones, around four fifths being singletons. The sample consisted of PBMCs. These receptor sequences come from a boy younger than 10 in good health and CMV-seronegative.

The DNA of the CDR3 is TGTGCCAGCTCACTGCGGGGACAGGGGGCTCGGAAACCTAATCAGCCCCAGCATTTT. Translating it yields CASSLRGQGARKPNQPQHF. The gene calls are TRBV18 and TRBJ1-5, with 12 bases that match TRBD1. From germline, CDR1 is KGHSH and CDR2 LQKENI. The CDR3 runs to 19 residues. V was clipped by 4 bases and J by 4 bases; unmatched bases: 14.

The J gene is TRBJ2-1, the V gene TRBV6-1; D is unclear. In germline, CDR1 is MNHNS, CDR2 SASEGT. This CDR3 region has 14 residues. Trimming took off 4 bases at V and 0 bases at J, with 7 bases between the two ends. The CDR3 reads CASSGHYSYNEQFF. The DNA for the CDR3 is TGTGCCAGCAGTGGCCACTACTCCTACAATGAGCAGTTCTTC.

The V call is TRBV27, the J call TRBJ1-1; tentatively, D is TRBD1 (6 bases). V lost 5 bases to trimming and J lost 4 bases, with 11 bases between them. The CDR3 is made up of 13 amino acids. The germline gives CDR1 MNHEY, CDR2 SMNVEV (reference sequence). The CDR3 is CASSTRGGTEAFF. The CDR3 region has the DNA TGTGCCAGCAGTACCCGAGGGGGCACTGAAGCTTTCTTT.

The rearrangement links TRBV5-6 to TRBJ2-7; a possible D gene is TRBD1 (5 bases). The CDR3 extends over 14 amino acids. V shed 2 bases and J shed 0 bases, with 9 bases lying between them. Germline loops: CDR1 SGHDT, CDR2 YYEEEE. CDR3 nucleotides: TGTGCCAGCAGCTTTTCAGGGCCCTCCTACGAGCAGTACTTC. The encoded protein is CASSFSGPSYEQYF.

About this clone itself: Mismatch with germline at one junction end may stem from a read error. The CDR3 region is CSSSLGSTEAFF. The CDR3 DNA reads as TGTTCCAGCAGCCTAGGGAGCACTGAAGCTTTCTTT. The V gene is TRBV7-9, the J gene TRBJ1-1; D uncertain. The CDR3 spans 12 residues. CDR1 is SEHNR and CDR2 is FQNEAQ in the germline V gene (reference sequence).

This chain joins TRBV7-2 and TRBJ2-7; 7 bases fit TRBD2. Germline assignment: CDR1 SGHTA and CDR2 FQGNSA. Losses at the gene ends were 5 bases for V and 1 base for J; bases not matched to a gene: 8. This CDR3 comprises 15 residues. The CDR3 spells CASSPGRVFSYEQYF. The CDR3 DNA reads TGTGCCAGCAGCCCGGGGAGGGTTTTTTCCTACGAGCAGTACTTC.

The V call is TRBV2, the J call TRBJ1-2; D unresolved. The CDR3 contains 11 residues. V was trimmed by 8 bases and J by 7 bases, leaving 11 bases between them. Germline V lookup: CDR1 SNHLY, CDR2 FYNNEI. The CDR3 nucleotides are TGTGCCAGCCCAAGACTTAGTGGCTACACCTTC. This codes for CASPRLSGYTF.

This clone has a handful of counts. The chain is built from TRBV7-9 and TRBJ2-3; 12 nucleotides line up with TRBD2. J lost 1 base, V lost 4 bases, and 9 bases had no gene match. The CDR3 is made up of 18 amino acids. The germline V gene has CDR1 SEHNR and CDR2 FQNEAQ (reference sequence). CDR3 protein: CASSSTTRLAGGTDTQYF. The CDR3 DNA is TGTGCCAGCAGCTCGACGACTCGACTAGCGGGAGGCACAGATACGCAGTATTTT.

This chain joins TRBV19 and TRBJ2-2; D is perhaps TRBD1 (6 bases). Deletions cut 8 bases from V and 0 bases from J, with 13 bases between. The CDR3 length is 15 residues. CDR1 is LNHDA, CDR2 SQIVND, per germline (reference sequence). The CDR3 loop reads CASGGWAANTGELFF. In DNA form, the CDR3 reads TGTGCCAGTGGGGGCTGGGCTGCGAACACCGGGGAGCTGTTTTTT.

This clone was recorded only once. The chain joins TRBV29-1 to TRBJ2-1; 16 bases map to TRBD2. Per the germline V gene, CDR1 is SQVTM and CDR2 is ANQGSEA. The V and J ends lost 4 bases and 2 bases, in that order; junction bases with no gene match: 2. The CDR3 runs 16 residues. This CDR3 reads CSVGGTSGRAYNEQFF. The CDR3 DNA sequence: TGCAGCGTTGGAGGGACTAGCGGGAGGGCCTACAATGAGCAGTTCTTC.

This sequence joins TRBV5-5 and TRBJ2-7, with TRBD2 matching over 7 bases. Losses at the gene ends were 5 bases for V and 3 bases for J; bases not matched to a gene: 11. Looked up from germline, CDR1 is SGHKS and CDR2 is YYEKEE (reference sequence). The CDR3 runs to 15 residues. CDR3 bases: TGTGCCAGCAGTTCTATTCACGGGGGGATCTACGAGCAGTACTTC. Translated, it gives CASSSIHGGIYEQYF.

The V call is TRBV29-1, the J call TRBJ2-2; TRBD1 aligns across 8 bases. Germline-derived CDR1 and CDR2 are SQVTM and ANQGSEA. The CDR3 has 13 residues. V shed 3 bases and J 7 bases; nucleotides not matched to a gene: 4. The CDR3: CSVDRGQGGELFF. The CDR3 DNA reads TGCAGCGTTGACAGGGGGCAAGGCGGGGAGCTGTTTTTT.

This sequence joins TRBV30 and TRBJ2-7; the D is unclear. The germline gives CDR1 GTSNPN, CDR2 SVGIG (reference sequence). Trimming stripped 2 bases from V and 3 bases from J, with 11 bases between. The CDR3 sequence is 13 residues long. The CDR3, as DNA: TGTGCCTGGAGTCCGCTTTCCAGCTACGAGCAGTACTTC. Encoded protein: CAWSPLSSYEQYF.

The CDR3 DNA reads as TGTGCCAGCAGTTACGGTCAGATCCCCTATGGCTACACCTTC. Translating it yields CASSYGQIPYGYTF. V usage is TRBV6-5 and J usage is TRBJ1-2; D is unresolved. Germline CDR1 is MNHEY and CDR2 is SVGAGI. The germline V and J ends were trimmed by 2 bases and 4 bases, with 11 bases remaining between them. The CDR3 runs to 14 residues.

The V and J genes are TRBV11-2 and TRBJ2-1; the match to TRBD2 covers 13 bases. The CDR3 loop spans 16 amino acids. V was clipped by 4 bases and J by 3 bases; unmatched bases: 3. CDR1 SGHAT and CDR2 FQNNGV come from the germline V gene. The CDR3 DNA is TGTGCCAGCAGCTCACTAGCGGGGGGGATCTACAATGAGCAGTTCTTC. Its protein product is CASSSLAGGIYNEQFF.

The CDR3 protein is CAWSTGGPNEQFF. The CDR3 nucleotides are TGTGCCTGGAGTACGGGGGGCCCCAATGAGCAGTTCTTC. V is TRBV30 and J is TRBJ2-1; D is possibly TRBD2 (7 bases). This CDR3 is built from 13 residues. V lost 2 bases to trimming and J lost 6 bases, with 11 bases between them. From germline, CDR1 is GTSNPN and CDR2 SVGIG (reference sequence).

This clone rates as medium-sized. The chain recombines TRBV6-1 with TRBJ1-3, with 7 bases aligning to TRBD1. V lost 2 bases, J lost 4 bases, and 2 bases stayed unmatched. CDR1 is MNHNS, CDR2 SASEGT, per germline. The CDR3 length is 14 residues. The CDR3 coding sequence is TGTGCCAGCAGTGAAAAGACAGGGGGAAACACCATATATTTT. Translating gives CASSEKTGGNTIYF.

The chain is built from TRBV2 and TRBJ2-1; TRBD2 aligns across 11 bases. Trimming cost V 6 bases and J 2 bases; bases outside gene matches: 3. Germline CDR1 SNHLY, CDR2 FYNNEI. This CDR3 has 15 residues. CDR3 region: CASSPLAGAYNEQFF. CDR3 sequence (DNA): TGTGCCAGCAGCCCACTAGCGGGGGCCTACAATGAGCAGTTCTTC.

The rearrangement links TRBV19 to TRBJ2-5; TRBD1 matches 10 bases. The J call is uncertain, as TRBJ2-7 better fits the DNA end. Germline CDR1 and CDR2: LNHDA and SQIVND (reference sequence). The CDR3 runs to 15 residues. The CDR3 sequence: CASSIGTGGSYEQYF. DNA for the CDR3: TGTGCCAGTAGTATAGGGACAGGGGGATCCTACGAGCAGTACTTC.

This sequence joins TRBV2 and TRBJ2-7, with TRBD2 as a possible D gene (6 bases). Germline CDR1 and CDR2: SNHLY and FYNNEI. This CDR3 is built from 16 residues. With 6 bases removed from V and 6 bases from J, the gap between germline ends came to 24 bases. The CDR3 protein is CASRESAGPYLGEQYF. The DNA of the CDR3 is TGTGCCAGCAGGGAGTCCGCGGGGCCTTACTTGGGCGAGCAGTACTTC.

This clone was counted a few times. The V gene is TRBV2, the J gene TRBJ2-6, with 11 nucleotides matching TRBD2. This CDR3 region has 16 residues. J was trimmed by 2 bases and V by 7 bases; bases with no gene match: 4. Per the germline V gene, CDR1 is SNHLY and CDR2 is FYNNEI. The DNA of the CDR3 is TGTGCCAGCATGGAACTAGCGGGAGCTGGGGCCAACGTCCTGACTTTC. It codes for CASMELAGAGANVLTF.

This chain connects TRBV6-1 to TRBJ2-5; TRBD2 agrees at 12 bases. This CDR3 comprises 15 residues. V lost 2 bases to trimming and J lost 2 bases; unmatched junction nucleotides: 0. Germline V gives CDR1 MNHNS, CDR2 SASEGT. CDR3 amino acids: CASSETSGGQETQYF. CDR3 nucleotides: TGTGCCAGCAGTGAAACTAGCGGGGGGCAAGAGACCCAGTACTTC.

This chain joins TRBV7-2 and TRBJ2-5; D may be TRBD2 (5 bases). The CDR3 extends over 16 amino acids. From germline, CDR1 is SGHTA and CDR2 FQGNSA. The V and J ends lost 3 bases and 7 bases respectively, with 21 bases between them. Here the CDR3 DNA reads TGTGCCAGCAGCTTCACGGGCCCACGCGGAGGAGGGACCCAGTACTTC. It specifies CASSFTGPRGGGTQYF.

The V gene is TRBV13, the J gene TRBJ1-2; 9 nucleotides line up with TRBD1. With V trimmed by 5 bases and J by 5 bases, 6 bases remained unmatched. The CDR3 covers 14 residues. Germline V gene lookup returns CDR1 PRHDT and CDR2 FYEKMQ (reference sequence). The CDR3 sequence is CASSLGTGRYGYTF. The DNA of the CDR3 is TGTGCCAGCAGCCTCGGGACAGGGAGATATGGCTACACCTTC.